This T cell receptor beta chain was recorded in a study of OX40 agonist ivuxolimab in advanced cancers. Data came from immunoSEQ multiplex PCR; TCRdb stores just in-frame clones and leaves some out. The repertoire consists of about 27,000 clones, with 86% occurring once and the leading ten covering about 30%. This TCR was recovered from an adult with an advanced solid tumor such as melanoma, head and neck, liver or kidney cancer. The material sequenced was CD4+ or CD8+ T cells sorted from blood, taken in a trial of the OX40 agonist ivuxolimab.

DNA of the CDR3: TGTGCCAGCAGCATATACCACCAAAGCGGGAGGGCCTACGAGCAGTACTTC. As protein: CASSIYHQSGRAYEQYF. The J gene is TRBJ2-7, the V gene TRBV11-1; 10 nucleotides align to TRBD2. V lost 5 bases to trimming and J lost 2 bases; unmatched junction nucleotides: 12. CDR1 is SGHAT, CDR2 FQDESV, per germline (reference sequence). The CDR3 consists of 17 residues.